These 22 T cell receptor beta chains originate from one sample sequenced in a study of T cell changes during pregnancy in multiple sclerosis. Generated by immunoSEQ multiplex PCR, the TCRdb table keeps only in-frame clones and is missing some. The sample holds tens of thousands of clones, around 92% seen once. The source material was peripheral blood, sampled before pregnancy. The receptors originated from a female donor with multiple sclerosis, enrolled in a pregnancy study.

This clone appeared a single time. The chain links TRBV4-1 to TRBJ2-7; 8 bases match TRBD1. The CDR3 contains 14 residues. Germline CDR1 reads MGHRA; CDR2 reads YSYEKL. With V trimmed by 4 bases and J by 2 bases, 4 bases remained unmatched. CDR3 sequence (DNA): TGCGCCAGCAGCCCCTGGACAGGGACCTACGAGCAGTACTTC. It encodes CASSPWTGTYEQYF.

The J gene is TRBJ2-7, the V gene TRBV7-3; possible D gene TRBD1, 6 bases. The CDR3 loop spans 14 amino acids. V gave up 5 bases and J gave up 0 bases, with 11 bases separating them. Germline V gene data show CDR1 as SGHTA and CDR2 as FQGTGA. CDR3 protein: CASSPGTNSYEQYF. The CDR3 region has the DNA TGTGCCAGCAGCCCTGGGACAAACTCCTACGAGCAGTACTTC.

V and J are TRBV29-1 and TRBJ1-1, with 10 bases fitting TRBD1. Germline loops: CDR1 SQVTM, CDR2 ANQGSEA. V dropped 3 bases and J dropped 3; count of bases not matched to a gene: 1. The CDR3 runs to 13 residues. The CDR3 reads CSVEDRGDTEAFF. The CDR3 nucleotides read TGCAGCGTTGAGGACAGGGGGGACACTGAAGCTTTCTTT. The whole variable domain, remainder taken from reference TRBV29-1 and TRBJ1-1, is SAVISQKPSRDICQRGTSLTIQCQVDSQVTMMFWYRQQPGQSLTLIATANQGSEATYESGFVIDKFPISRPNLTFSTLTVSNMSPEDSSIYLCSVEDRGDTEAFFGQGTRLTVV.

The J gene is TRBJ2-2, the V gene TRBV2; D unclear. The CDR3 covers 15 residues. The V and J ends lost 8 bases and 5 bases respectively, with 18 bases between them. Germline CDR1 reads SNHLY; CDR2 reads FYNNEI. CDR3 DNA sequence: TGTGCCAGCCGTCCTCCCGGTCTTCATACCGGGGAGCTGTTTTTT. Its protein product is CASRPPGLHTGELFF.

The J gene is TRBJ1-6, the V gene TRBV18; the match to TRBD1 covers 7 bases. The CDR3 totals 15 residues. V was clipped by 2 bases and J by 4 bases; unmatched bases: 2. From germline, CDR1 is KGHSH and CDR2 LQKENI. CDR3 DNA sequence: TGTGCCAGCTCACCAGACAGGGCATATAATTCACCCCTCCACTTT. It translates to CASSPDRAYNSPLHF.

V usage is TRBV4-2 and J usage is TRBJ2-3; 7 positions agree with TRBD2. This CDR3 spans 15 amino acids. V lost 0 bases to trimming and J lost 4 bases; unmatched junction nucleotides: 4. Germline V CDR1 and CDR2: LGHNA, YNFKEQ. CDR3 sequence (DNA): TGTGCCAGCAGCCAAGATGCGGGGGAAGCAGATACGCAGTATTTT. This sequence encodes CASSQDAGEADTQYF.

The chain carries TRBV29-1 and TRBJ1-2; 7 bases are shared with TRBD1. CDR1 is SQVTM and CDR2 is ANQGSEA in the germline V gene. The CDR3 runs to 15 residues. V trimming: 8 bases; J trimming: 6 bases; junction bases outside the gene matches: 18. CDR3 protein: CSTAGPNRGGNGYTF. As DNA, the CDR3 is TGCAGCACCGCGGGGCCCAACAGGGGAGGTAATGGCTACACCTTC.

V is TRBV5-1 and J is TRBJ1-1; unclear D gene. The CDR3 extends over 14 amino acids. CDR1 is SGHRS, CDR2 YFSETQ, per germline. Between the trimmed V and J ends, which lost 0 bases and 1 base, there was a span of 7 bases. DNA for the CDR3: TGCGCCAGCAGCTTGGCTGGCCAGAACACTGAAGCTTTCTTT. Encoded protein: CASSLAGQNTEAFF.

V is TRBV10-3 and J is TRBJ1-1; 7 bases fit TRBD1. The J segment lost 8 bases and the V segment lost 3 bases, leaving 6 bases of the junction unmatched. CDR1 is ENHRY and CDR2 is SYGVKD in the germline V gene. The CDR3 consists of 13 residues. CDR3 sequence (DNA): TGTGCCATCAGTGACCAGGGGGTCGTCGAAGCTTTCTTT. This sequence encodes CAISDQGVVEAFF.

The chain links TRBV28 to TRBJ1-3; D uncertain. Looked up from germline, CDR1 is MDHEN and CDR2 is SYDVKM. The CDR3 length is 13 residues. V was cut by 5 bases and J by 2 bases, with 7 bases left in between. The CDR3 DNA sequence: TGTGCCAGCAGTGTCCCAACTGGAAACACCATATATTTT. It codes for CASSVPTGNTIYF.

V usage is TRBV18 and J usage is TRBJ2-2; D is unresolved. The V and J ends lost 2 bases and 3 bases respectively, with 13 bases between them. CDR1 is KGHSH and CDR2 is LQKENI in the germline V gene. The length of the CDR3 is 16 residues. The chain's CDR3 is CASSPEFTLYTGELFF. Written as DNA, the CDR3 is TGTGCCAGCTCACCAGAATTCACACTATACACCGGGGAGCTGTTTTTT.

The chain employs TRBV13 and TRBJ1-3, with D hard to call. This CDR3 comprises 16 residues. The V gene lost 0 bases and the J gene lost 0 bases, with 9 bases spanning the gap. Germline values: CDR1 PRHDT, CDR2 FYEKMQ (reference sequence). Written as DNA, the CDR3 is TGTGCCAGCAGCTTAGGCCGTACTGGCTCTGGAAACACCATATATTTT. Protein product: CASSLGRTGSGNTIYF.

The gene calls are TRBV10-3 and TRBJ1-2; 9 positions agree with TRBD1. V lost 10 bases to trimming and J lost 5 bases; unmatched junction nucleotides: 8. The germline gives CDR1 ENHRY, CDR2 SYGVKD. The CDR3 runs 13 residues. The CDR3 nucleotides read TGTGCCACGACGGGACAGGGCGGTTATGGCTACACCTTC. Translating it yields CATTGQGGYGYTF.

DNA for the CDR3: TGCGCCAGCAGCTTGCTATTCGGACACAGAAACACTGAAGCTTTCTTT. The encoded protein is CASSLLFGHRNTEAFF. The chain is built from TRBV5-1 and TRBJ1-1; D is possibly TRBD1 (5 bases). Trimming stripped 1 base from V and 2 bases from J, with 15 bases between. Germline CDR1 reads SGHRS; CDR2 reads YFSETQ. The CDR3 is made up of 16 amino acids.

Regarding this clone: A read error may produce the germline difference seen at one junction end. The rearrangement joins TRBV7-7 to TRBJ2-1; D is perhaps TRBD1 (6 bases). This CDR3 has 16 amino acids. Germline assignment: CDR1 SSHAT and CDR2 FNYEAQ (reference sequence). This CDR3 reads CASSLAMGTTYNEQFF. The CDR3 nucleotides read TGTGCTAGCAGCTTAGCGATGGGGACAACATACAATGAGCAGTTCTTC.

The chain couples TRBV6-5 to TRBJ1-2, with TRBD1 matching 7 bases. The CDR3 runs 15 residues. Per the germline V gene, CDR1 is MNHEY and CDR2 is SVGAGI. V lost 4 bases, J lost 4 bases, and 9 bases stayed unmatched. DNA of the CDR3: TGTGCCAGCAGTTCTAGGGGACAGAGACTCTATGGCTACACCTTC. It yields the protein CASSSRGQRLYGYTF.

The chain recombines TRBV21-1 with TRBJ2-7; the table's D gene call, TRBD1, was not cross checked with the DNA. TRBV21-1 is a known pseudogene. There are 12 residues in the CDR3. The CDR3 DNA reads TGTGCCAGCAGCAAAGGGTTCAGGGAGCAGTACTTC. Amino acids: CASSKGFREQYF.

The rearrangement uses TRBV7-9 and TRBJ1-5, with 12 bases matching TRBD1. J lost 7 bases, V lost 3 bases, and 10 bases had no gene match. Germline CDR1 and CDR2: SEHNR and FQNEAQ (reference sequence). CDR3 length: 17 residues. In DNA form, the CDR3 reads TGTGCCAGCAGCTTTGGTTCCGGGACAGGGGGCGGACAGCCCCAGCATTTT. It specifies CASSFGSGTGGGQPQHF.

This chain connects TRBV30 to TRBJ1-1, with a tentative D call TRBD1 (5 bases). Deletions cut 2 bases from V and 2 bases from J, with 12 bases between. Looked up from germline, CDR1 is GTSNPN and CDR2 is SVGIG (reference sequence). This CDR3 is built from 14 residues. This chain's CDR3 is CAWSLGTVNTEAFF. The CDR3, as DNA: TGTGCCTGGAGTCTAGGGACTGTTAACACTGAAGCTTTCTTT.

This chain links TRBV29-1 with TRBJ1-2; 8 bases are shared with TRBD1. J was trimmed by 8 bases and V by 6 bases; bases with no gene match: 14. CDR1 is SQVTM, CDR2 ANQGSEA, per germline. The length of the CDR3 is 14 residues. The CDR3 DNA follows: TGCAGCGTGGGGGGGGACAGGACGGTTGGGGGCTACACCTTC. This encodes CSVGGDRTVGGYTF.

The V call is TRBV9, the J call TRBJ2-3; 14 nucleotides agree with TRBD2. V shed 0 bases, J shed 6 bases, and the junction held 12 bases outside the gene matches. CDR1 and CDR2 from the germline V gene are SGDLS and YYNGEE. The CDR3 is 19 amino acids. This CDR3 is CASSVEPPGLAGAGDTQYF. The CDR3 DNA follows: TGTGCCAGCAGCGTAGAACCTCCGGGACTAGCGGGGGCCGGGGATACGCAGTATTTT.

J is TRBJ1-2 and V is TRBV9, with a weak D call TRBD1 (5 bases). With 0 bases removed from V and 4 bases from J, the gap between germline ends came to 10 bases. CDR1 and CDR2 from the germline V gene are SGDLS and YYNGEE. There are 14 residues in the CDR3. The DNA for the CDR3 is TGTGCCAGCAGCGTAGTAGAGACAGCCTATGGCTACACCTTC. Translated, it gives CASSVVETAYGYTF.